These 15 T cell receptor beta chains were sequenced from one sample in a study of blood T cell repertoires in COVID-19. Data came from immunoSEQ multiplex PCR; TCRdb stores just in-frame clones and leaves some out. The sample shows 170,000 or so clones, 85% to 95% of them seen only once. The source material was peripheral blood. The receptor source for this set is a man between 50 and 59 years old with acute or convalescent COVID-19.

To note about this clone: One junction end disagrees with the germline gene, perhaps due to a read error. The gene calls are TRBV15 and TRBJ2-1; TRBD2 agrees at 9 bases. The CDR3 contains 16 residues. The germline V gene has CDR1 LNHNV and CDR2 YYDKDF (reference sequence). The CDR3 sequence is CATRRAQRGVYNEQFF. The CDR3 DNA sequence: TGTGCCACCAGAAGAGCCCAGCGGGGGGTCTACAATGAGCAGTTCTTC.

The chain recombines TRBV24-1 with TRBJ1-2; D might be TRBD1 (6 bases). V gave up 1 base and J gave up 8 bases, with 16 bases separating them. The CDR3 consists of 15 residues. Per germline, CDR1 KGHDR and CDR2 SFDVKD. This CDR3 is CATSDFRQGSWGYTF. CDR3 DNA sequence: TGTGCCACCAGTGATTTCCGGCAGGGGTCGTGGGGCTACACCTTC.

The J gene is TRBJ1-2, the V gene TRBV7-2; D is unresolved. This CDR3 has 14 residues. With 5 bases removed from V and 2 bases from J, the gap between germline ends came to 12 bases. Germline V gene sequence: CDR1 SGHTA, CDR2 FQGNSA. The CDR3 reads CASSQSTVNYGYTF. Here the CDR3 DNA reads TGTGCCAGCAGCCAATCTACGGTGAACTATGGCTACACCTTC.

In this sample, this clone turned up once. The chain couples TRBV18 to TRBJ1-1, with 7 bases matching TRBD1. Germline V gives CDR1 KGHSH, CDR2 LQKENI. The CDR3 extends over 16 amino acids. Unmatched junction bases numbered 9, after V lost 5 bases and J lost 0 bases. The CDR3: CASSSRSTGMNTEAFF. Here the CDR3 DNA reads TGTGCCAGCTCATCACGCTCGACAGGGATGAACACTGAAGCTTTCTTT.

The chain uses TRBV7-3 and TRBJ2-4; 8 nucleotides agree with TRBD2. CDR1 and CDR2 (germline): SGHTA, FQGTGA. This CDR3 comprises 14 residues. Germline trimming cut 5 bases from V and 9 bases from J; bases unmatched to any gene: 9. CDR3 in amino acids: CASSPGSGGGIQYF. CDR3 DNA sequence: TGTGCCAGCAGCCCTGGGAGCGGGGGTGGCATTCAGTACTTC.

The chain couples TRBV2 to TRBJ2-6; D is perhaps TRBD2 (5 bases). With 3 bases removed from V and 3 bases from J, the gap between germline ends came to 9 bases. This CDR3 is 15 amino acids long. The germline gives CDR1 SNHLY, CDR2 FYNNEI. The CDR3 nucleotides read TGTGCCAGCAGTGACCAAGCGGTTGGGGCCAACGTCCTGACTTTC. Residues: CASSDQAVGANVLTF. The full variable domain, completed using reference TRBV2 and TRBJ2-6, is EPEVTQTPSHQVTQMGQEVILRCVPISNHLYFYWYRQILGQKVEFLVSFYNNEISEKSEIFDDQFSVERPDGSNFTLKIRSTKLEDSAMYFCASSDQAVGANVLTFGAGSRLTVL.

This sequence joins TRBV19 and TRBJ1-2; a weak D match, TRBD1 (6 bases). The CDR3 is made up of 14 amino acids. Germline V gene lookup returns CDR1 LNHDA and CDR2 SQIVND (reference sequence). V was clipped by 4 bases and J by 4 bases, with 13 bases between them. CDR3 coding DNA: TGTGCCAGTAGTAACACAGGGAACGGCTATGGCTACACCTTC. Residues: CASSNTGNGYGYTF.

The chain joins TRBV9 to TRBJ2-3; TRBD2 is a possible D gene (5 bases). Per germline, CDR1 SGDLS and CDR2 YYNGEE. V lost 4 bases and J 6 bases, leaving 6 bases between the germline ends. CDR3 length equals 11 residues. Here the CDR3 DNA reads TGTGCCAGCAGCCCGGGGGATACGCAGTATTTT. It yields the protein CASSPGDTQYF.

The V call is TRBV10-1, the J call TRBJ1-2, with D unresolved. The CDR3 is made up of 16 amino acids. The V gene lost 6 bases and the J gene lost 2 bases, with 19 bases spanning the gap. CDR1 and CDR2 (germline): WNHNN, SYGVQD (reference sequence). CDR3 nucleotides: TGCGCCAGCAGCCGGCGAAGGAGGGCCAGAAACTATGGCTACACCTTC. Translating it yields CASSRRRRARNYGYTF.

The chain employs TRBV6-5 and TRBJ1-2; tentatively, D is TRBD1 (6 bases). CDR3 size: 13 residues. V lost 5 bases and J lost 12, with 19 bases in between. Germline V gives CDR1 MNHEY, CDR2 SVGAGI. CDR3 region: CASSPDSLGGHTF. The CDR3 coding sequence is TGTGCCAGCAGTCCGGACAGCCTAGGCGGCCACACCTTC.

The V and J genes are TRBV19 and TRBJ2-7, with TRBD2 matching over 11 bases. Germline V CDR1 and CDR2: LNHDA, SQIVND (reference sequence). CDR3 length: 15 residues. V lost 4 bases, J lost 0 bases, and 2 bases stayed unmatched. CDR3 in amino acids: CASSKTSGDSYEQYF. CDR3 in DNA: TGTGCCAGTAGTAAGACTAGCGGGGACTCCTACGAGCAGTACTTC. Supplemented by reference TRBV19 and TRBJ2-7, the full variable domain reads DGGITQSPKYLFRKEGQNVTLSCEQNLNHDAMYWYRQDPGQGLRLIYYSQIVNDFQKGDIAEGYSVSREKKESFPLTVTSAQKNPTAFYLCASSKTSGDSYEQYFGPGTRLTVT.

This clone was found once. The chain joins TRBV27 to TRBJ1-5, with D possibly matching TRBD1 (6 bases). V was clipped by 5 bases and J by 1 base, with 15 bases between them. Germline values: CDR1 MNHEY, CDR2 SMNVEV (reference sequence). The CDR3 spans 16 residues. CDR3 DNA sequence: TGTGCCAGCAGTACCACAGGGCGGGGGAGCAATCAGCCCCAGCATTTT. Its protein product is CASSTTGRGSNQPQHF.

The chain employs TRBV27 and TRBJ1-6; D uncertain. V shed 4 bases and J shed 7 bases, with 5 bases lying between them. Germline V gene data show CDR1 as MNHEY and CDR2 as SMNVEV (reference sequence). CDR3 length: 12 amino acids. The CDR3 DNA is TGTGCCAGCAGTTGGCCGAATTCACCCCTCCACTTT. This translates into CASSWPNSPLHF.

The CDR3 nucleotides are TGCGCCAGCAGCCATGACCGACTAGCGGGGACTAGGACAGATACGCAGTATTTT. This codes for CASSHDRLAGTRTDTQYF. This chain joins TRBV5-1 and TRBJ2-3; 11 bases are shared with TRBD2. The CDR3 is 18 amino acids. The junction had 13 bases not matched to a gene; V was cut back by 4 bases and J by 3 bases. CDR1 SGHRS and CDR2 YFSETQ come from the germline V gene. Combining the CDR3 with reference TRBV5-1 and TRBJ2-3 gives the whole variable domain KAGVTQTPRYLIKTRGQQVTLSCSPISGHRSVSWYQQTPGQGLQFLFEYFSETQRNKGNFPGRFSGRQFSNSRSEMNVSTLELGDSALYLCASSHDRLAGTRTDTQYFGPGTRLTVL.

The chain carries TRBV27 and TRBJ1-6; D ambiguous. Trimming took 2 bases from V and 7 from J, leaving 12 bases between them. Germline values: CDR1 MNHEY, CDR2 SMNVEV (reference sequence). The CDR3 length is 15 residues. CDR3 region: CASSLKLAGNSPLHF. The DNA of the CDR3 is TGTGCCAGCAGTTTAAAACTAGCCGGGAATTCACCCCTCCACTTT.